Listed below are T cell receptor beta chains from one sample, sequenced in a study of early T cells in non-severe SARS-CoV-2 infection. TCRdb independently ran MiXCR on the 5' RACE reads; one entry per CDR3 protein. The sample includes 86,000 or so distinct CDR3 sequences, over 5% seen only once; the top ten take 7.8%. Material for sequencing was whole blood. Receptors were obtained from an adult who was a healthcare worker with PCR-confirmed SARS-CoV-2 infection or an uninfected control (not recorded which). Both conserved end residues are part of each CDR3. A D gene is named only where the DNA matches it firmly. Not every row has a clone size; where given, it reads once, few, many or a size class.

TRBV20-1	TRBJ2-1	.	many	TGCAGTGCTACGTGGTCAAGCTCCTACAATGAGCAGTTCTTC	CSATWSSSYNEQFF
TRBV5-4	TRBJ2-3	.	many	TGTGCCAGCAGCCAGGCGGGACAAACAGATACGCAGTATTTT	CASSQAGQTDTQYF
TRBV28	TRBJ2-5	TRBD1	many	TGTGCCAGCAGTTTATTGCGACAGGGAAGCCAAGAGACCCAGTACTTC	CASSLLRQGSQETQYF
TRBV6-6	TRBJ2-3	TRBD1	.	TGTGCCAGCAGTTATAGCAGGGGGCGTGGAGATACGCAGTATTTT	CASSYSRGRGDTQYF
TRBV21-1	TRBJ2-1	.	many	TGTGCCAGCAGCAAAGCGCTTAGCGTAGGATATAATGAGCAGTTCTTC	CASSKALSVGYNEQFF
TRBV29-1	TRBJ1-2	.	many	TGCAGCGTTGAAGATCTTCCAGGGGGCTACACCTTC	CSVEDLPGGYTF
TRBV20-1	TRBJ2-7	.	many	TGCAGTGCTGTGCGGGATACCTACGAGCAGTACTTC	CSAVRDTYEQYF
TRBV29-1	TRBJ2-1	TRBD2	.	TGCAGCGATCGACTAGCGGGAGTACATGAGCAGTTCTTC	CSDRLAGVHEQFF
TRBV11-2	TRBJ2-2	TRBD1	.	TGTGCCAGCGGCCTAGCCGGGACAGGGGGAACCGGGGAGCTGTTTTTT	CASGLAGTGGTGELFF
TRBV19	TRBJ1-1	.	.	TGTGCCAGTAGTATAGGAGCTTTGGGAAAGAACACTGAAGCTTTCTTT	CASSIGALGKNTEAFF
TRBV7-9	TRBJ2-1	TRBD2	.	TGTGCCAGCAGCTTAGCCCGGGGGGCCTACAATGAGCAGTTCTTC	CASSLARGAYNEQFF
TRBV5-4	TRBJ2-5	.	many	TGTGCCAGCAGCTTGGCGGGCCGAAGGGGCGAGACCCAGTACTTC	CASSLAGRRGETQYF
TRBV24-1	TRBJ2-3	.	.	TGTGCCACCAGTGATCTGGCAGCAAACACAGATACGCAGTATTTT	CATSDLAANTDTQYF
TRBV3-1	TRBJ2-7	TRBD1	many	TGTGCCAGCAGCTCAGTCGGGACAGGGGGCCGCCAGTACTTC	CASSSVGTGGRQYF
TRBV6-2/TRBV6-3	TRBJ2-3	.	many	TGTGCCAGCAAACGAGGGGCAGATACGCAGTATTTT	CASKRGADTQYF
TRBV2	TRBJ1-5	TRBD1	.	TGTGCCAGCAGAAAGGACAGGGCGATCCGCAATCAGCCCCAGCATTTT	CASRKDRAIRNQPQHF
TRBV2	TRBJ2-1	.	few	TGTGCCAGCAGTGAGGGATACTCCTACAATGAGCAGTTCTTC	CASSEGYSYNEQFF
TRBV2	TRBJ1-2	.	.	TGTGCCAGCAGTGAAGCAGGTCCTGGCTACACCTTC	CASSEAGPGYTF